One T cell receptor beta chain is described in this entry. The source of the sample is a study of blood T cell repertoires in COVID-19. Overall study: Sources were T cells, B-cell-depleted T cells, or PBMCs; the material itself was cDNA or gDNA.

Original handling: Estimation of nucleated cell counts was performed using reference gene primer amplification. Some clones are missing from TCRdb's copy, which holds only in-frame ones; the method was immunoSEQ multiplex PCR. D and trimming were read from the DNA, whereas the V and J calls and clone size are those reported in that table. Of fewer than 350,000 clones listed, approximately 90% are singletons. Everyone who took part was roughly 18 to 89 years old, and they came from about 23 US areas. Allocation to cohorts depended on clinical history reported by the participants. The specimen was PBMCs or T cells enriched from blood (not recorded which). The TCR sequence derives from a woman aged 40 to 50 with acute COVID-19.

The CDR3 nucleotides read TGTGCCAGCAGTTCAGGGTCCACCGGATACAATGAGCAGTTCTTC. Encoded protein: CASSSGSTGYNEQFF. The J gene is TRBJ2-1, the V gene TRBV6-5; possibly TRBD1 for D (5 bases). Germline CDR1 and CDR2: MNHEY and SVGAGI. V lost 4 bases to trimming and J lost 4 bases, with 14 bases between them. This CDR3 spans 15 amino acids.